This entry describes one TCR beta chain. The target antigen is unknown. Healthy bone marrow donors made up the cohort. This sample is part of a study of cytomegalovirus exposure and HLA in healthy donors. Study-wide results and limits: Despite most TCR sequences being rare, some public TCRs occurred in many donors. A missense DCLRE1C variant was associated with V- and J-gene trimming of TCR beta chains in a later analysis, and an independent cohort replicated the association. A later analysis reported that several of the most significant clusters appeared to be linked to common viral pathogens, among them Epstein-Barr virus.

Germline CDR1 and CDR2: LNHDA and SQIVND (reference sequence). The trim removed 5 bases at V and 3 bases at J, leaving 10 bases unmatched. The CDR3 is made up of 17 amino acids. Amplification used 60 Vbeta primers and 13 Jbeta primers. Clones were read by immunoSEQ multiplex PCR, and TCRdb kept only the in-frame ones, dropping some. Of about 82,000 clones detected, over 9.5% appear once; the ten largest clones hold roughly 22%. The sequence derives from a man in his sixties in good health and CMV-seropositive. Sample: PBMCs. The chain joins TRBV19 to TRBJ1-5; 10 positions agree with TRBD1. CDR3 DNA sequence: TGTGCCAGTAGTCTCGTTCGGGGACAGGGGAACAATCAGCCCCAGCATTTT. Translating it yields CASSLVRGQGNNQPQHF.